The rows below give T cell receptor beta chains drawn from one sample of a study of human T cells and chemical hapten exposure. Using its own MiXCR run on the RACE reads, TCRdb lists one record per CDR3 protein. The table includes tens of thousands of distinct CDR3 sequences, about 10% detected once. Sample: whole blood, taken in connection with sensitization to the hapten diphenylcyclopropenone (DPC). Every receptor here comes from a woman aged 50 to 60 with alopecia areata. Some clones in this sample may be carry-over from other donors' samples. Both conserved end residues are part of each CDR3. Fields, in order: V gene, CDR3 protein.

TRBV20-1 CSAPIMTGNTGELFF
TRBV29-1 CSASLGGNHGNTIYF
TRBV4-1 CASSQVDSTDTQYF
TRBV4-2 CASSSRMNTEAFF
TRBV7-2 CASSLASQANTEAFF
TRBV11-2 CASTRHAERLDTEAFF
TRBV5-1 CASSMDPGDQPQHF
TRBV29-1 CSTVAGAKNIQYF
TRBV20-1 CSARPRGRGSWQETQYF
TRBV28 CASSPYRGRVDTEAFF
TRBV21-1 CASSKKPGPFFYEQYF
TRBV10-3 CAISESKDGPAEIDEQFF
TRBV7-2 CASSLARTSGGALTDTQYF
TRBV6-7 CASSCIDQPQHF
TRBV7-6 CASSPRPEQLQETQYF
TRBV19 CASSPQRGTAPYANTGELFF
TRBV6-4 CASSGQAGGPGNEQFF
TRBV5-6 CASSFSRSLTTDTQYF
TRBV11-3 CASSLGGAGGSGKNIQYF
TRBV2 CASSGMAGIETQYF
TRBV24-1 CATGTDKQETQYF
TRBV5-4 CASSLGGTEKLFF
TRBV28 CASSKGLLQPQHF
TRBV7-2 CASSQDRGTYEQYF
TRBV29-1 CSVYSDSPTRYF
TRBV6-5 CASSNAAAGRETQYF
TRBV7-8 CASSYTPSDNPVHEQYF
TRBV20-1 CSATDAGAITGNEKLFF
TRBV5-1 CASGREGTQYF